These 21 T cell receptor beta chains share one sample of origin, sequenced in a study of blood T cell repertoires in COVID-19. The method was immunoSEQ multiplex PCR; TCRdb's version includes in-frame clones alone and lacks a portion of them. The table shows roughly 180,000 clones, with roughly 83% occurring only once. The source material was PBMCs or T cells enriched from blood (not recorded which). The receptors shown here come from a woman in her sixties or seventies who had recovered from COVID-19.

The V gene is TRBV5-1, the J gene TRBJ2-3, with TRBD2 matching 8 bases. CDR3 length: 15 amino acids. Germline CDR1 and CDR2: SGHRS and YFSETQ. Losses at the gene ends were 7 bases for V and 0 bases for J; bases not matched to a gene: 7. CDR3 loop: CASHQSSGSTDTQYF. CDR3 DNA: TGCGCCAGCCACCAGTCTAGCGGGAGCACAGATACGCAGTATTTT.

This rearrangement joins TRBV30 to TRBJ1-5, with 12 positions matching TRBD1. The CDR3 totals 15 residues. With 3 bases clipped from V and 5 bases from J, the junction kept 5 bases outside the gene matches. Germline CDR1 is GTSNPN and CDR2 is SVGIG (reference sequence). The CDR3 nucleotides are TGTGCCTGGAGCTCCGGGACAGGGGGCTATCAGCCCCAGCATTTT. Its protein product is CAWSSGTGGYQPQHF.

The chain uses TRBV6-4 and TRBJ1-5, with 8 bases lining up with TRBD1. There are 13 residues in the CDR3. V trimming: 4 bases; J trimming: 7 bases; junction bases outside the gene matches: 3. Germline V gene data show CDR1 as MRHNA and CDR2 as SNTAGT. The CDR3 nucleotides are TGTGCCAGCAGTGTACAGGGGGGGCAGCCCCAGCATTTT. This codes for CASSVQGGQPQHF.

This sequence joins TRBV3-1 (or the pseudogene TRBV3-2) and TRBJ1-5, with D possibly TRBD1 on 6 matching bases. The germline V gene has CDR1 LGHDT and CDR2 YNNKEL (reference sequence). The CDR3 runs 14 residues. With 1 base removed from V and 5 bases from J, the gap between germline ends came to 9 bases. CDR3 coding DNA: TGTGCCAGCAGCCAAGGGGACAATGATCAGCCCCAGCATTTT. This encodes CASSQGDNDQPQHF.

The gene calls are TRBV10-3 and TRBJ2-1; D possibly corresponds to TRBD2 (7 bases). Germline V gene data show CDR1 as ENHRY and CDR2 as SYGVKD. The CDR3 loop spans 15 amino acids. Trimming removed 0 bases from V and 5 bases from J, with 11 bases in between. The CDR3: CAISESRGAHNEQFF. CDR3 bases: TGTGCCATCAGTGAGTCACGGGGGGCCCACAATGAGCAGTTCTTC.

The V call is TRBV7-8, the J call TRBJ1-5; 9 bases align to TRBD1. The germline gives CDR1 SGHVS, CDR2 FQNEAQ. The CDR3 has 19 amino acids. V shed 3 bases, J shed 2 bases, and the junction held 14 bases outside the gene matches. In DNA form, the CDR3 reads TGTGCCAGCAGCTTTTGGGGGACAGGGAAGGCGGAAGGCAATCAGCCCCAGCATTTT. It translates to CASSFWGTGKAEGNQPQHF.

The V and J genes are TRBV7-3 and TRBJ2-2, with D maybe TRBD2 (5 bases). This CDR3 has 15 amino acids. Trimming left V 5 bases short and J 3 bases short, with 13 bases between. Germline CDR1 is SGHTA and CDR2 is FQGTGA. As DNA, the CDR3 is TGTGCCAGCAGCCCTGAGGGTCGCTACACCGGGGAGCTGTTTTTT. Protein product: CASSPEGRYTGELFF.

This clone was found once. The rearrangement links TRBV5-1 to TRBJ1-2; D is possibly TRBD1 (5 bases). The CDR3 has 13 residues. V lost 0 bases and J lost 7, with 10 bases in between. The germline CDR1 and CDR2 sequences are SGHRS and YFSETQ. The CDR3 DNA reads as TGCGCCAGCAGCTTGGGTCAGGGTGGTGGCTACACCTTC. Translating it yields CASSLGQGGGYTF.

This sequence joins TRBV27 and TRBJ1-5; a weak D match, TRBD1 (5 bases). V shed 4 bases and J shed 0 bases, with 10 bases lying between them. The length of the CDR3 is 15 residues. The germline V gene has CDR1 MNHEY and CDR2 SMNVEV (reference sequence). This chain's CDR3 is CASSSSGISNQPQHF. In DNA, the CDR3 is TGTGCCAGCAGTTCCTCAGGGATTAGCAATCAGCCCCAGCATTTT.

J is TRBJ2-4 and V is TRBV14; 7 positions agree with TRBD2. The CDR3 runs 16 residues. J lost 0 bases, V lost 7 bases, and 9 bases had no gene match. Per germline, CDR1 SGHDN and CDR2 FVKESK. CDR3 in DNA: TGTGCCAGCACTTTAGCGCCGGGGGGAGCCAAAAACATTCAGTACTTC. This sequence encodes CASTLAPGGAKNIQYF.

The chain links TRBV11-2 to TRBJ2-1; possibly TRBD2 for D (6 bases). The CDR3 is made up of 15 amino acids. V shed 3 bases and J shed 2 bases, with 11 bases lying between them. CDR1 and CDR2 from the germline V gene are SGHAT and FQNNGV. In DNA form, the CDR3 reads TGTGCCAGCAGCTTCGGGACTCCAACCTACAATGAGCAGTTCTTC. This translates into CASSFGTPTYNEQFF.

In regard to this clone: This specimen includes other DNA sequences encoding the same CDR3. J is TRBJ1-6 and V is TRBV5-4; D is unresolved. V was cut by 1 base and J by 9 bases, with 5 bases left in between. CDR1 and CDR2 (germline): SGHNT, YYREEE (reference sequence). The CDR3 extends over 12 amino acids. CDR3 coding DNA: TGTGCCAGCAGCTTGAGAGGTTCACCCCTCCACTTT. Its translation is CASSLRGSPLHF.

The chain is built from TRBV12-3 or TRBV12-4 and TRBJ1-1, with TRBD1 matching over 7 bases. The CDR3 sequence is 13 residues long. The J segment lost 7 bases and the V segment lost 5 bases, leaving 7 bases of the junction unmatched. This CDR3 is CASSLLTGSEAFF. Here the CDR3 DNA reads TGTGCCAGCAGTCTACTGACAGGGAGTGAAGCTTTCTTT.

This clone has only a few counts. This chain joins TRBV18 and TRBJ2-2; D ambiguous. The CDR3 has 14 residues. The germline gives CDR1 KGHSH, CDR2 LQKENI. V was pared by 3 bases and J by 6 bases, with 11 bases between. DNA of the CDR3: TGTGCCAGCTCACCCGAAATGTCGGCCGGGGAGCTGTTTTTT. This codes for CASSPEMSAGELFF.

Of note for this clone: This CDR3 is also generated by other DNA sequences in the sample. The chain recombines TRBV28 with TRBJ2-2; D is ambiguous. Per the germline V gene, CDR1 is MDHEN and CDR2 is SYDVKM. Trimming removed 3 bases at V and 1 base at J, with 6 bases between. The CDR3 is 14 residues long. The CDR3 region is CASSLGQNTGELFF. CDR3 bases: TGTGCCAGCAGTTTGGGCCAGAACACCGGGGAGCTGTTTTTT.

The genes are TRBV19 and TRBJ2-5; perhaps TRBD1 as D (5 bases). The CDR3 totals 13 residues. The V and J ends lost 6 bases and 2 bases respectively, with 10 bases between them. The V gene's germline CDR1 is LNHDA and CDR2 SQIVND (reference sequence). The CDR3 DNA reads as TGTGCCAGTAGGGGGCAGGAGCAAGAGACCCAGTACTTC. This sequence encodes CASRGQEQETQYF.

Note on this clone: In the same sample, other DNA sequences code for this CDR3. J is TRBJ1-3 and V is TRBV9; D perhaps matches TRBD1 (5 bases). Trimming took off 0 bases at V and 4 bases at J, with 5 bases between the two ends. CDR3 length equals 13 residues. Germline values: CDR1 SGDLS, CDR2 YYNGEE. The CDR3 nucleotides read TGTGCCAGCAGCGTAGAGGGGGGAAACACCATATATTTT. This sequence encodes CASSVEGGNTIYF.

This clone is a singleton in its sample. The chain carries TRBV27 and TRBJ2-5; 8 nucleotides line up with TRBD2. Germline V CDR1 and CDR2: MNHEY, SMNVEV (reference sequence). The ends lost 4 bases at V and 5 bases at J; junction bases unmatched: 6. CDR3 length: 14 residues. This CDR3 reads CASSSGGRWETQYF. The CDR3 DNA reads TGTGCCAGCAGTTCGGGCGGGAGGTGGGAGACCCAGTACTTC.

The V call is TRBV30, the J call TRBJ2-1; perhaps TRBD1 as D (8 bases). From germline, CDR1 is GTSNPN and CDR2 SVGIG (reference sequence). The V and J ends lost 3 bases and 7 bases respectively, with 19 bases between them. This CDR3 region has 15 residues. The CDR3 coding sequence is TGTGCCTGGAGACCTCTGGACAGGGAGGGTAATGAGCAGTTCTTC. It specifies CAWRPLDREGNEQFF.

The chain carries TRBV3-1 (or the pseudogene TRBV3-2) and TRBJ1-3; TRBD1 is a possible D gene (6 bases). V was trimmed by 4 bases and J by 0 bases, leaving 7 bases between them. Germline V CDR1 and CDR2: LGHDT, YNNKEL (reference sequence). The CDR3 sequence is 14 residues long. The CDR3 DNA reads TGTGCCAGCAGCCCAGGGGACTCTGGAAACACCATATATTTT. It encodes CASSPGDSGNTIYF.

The CDR3: CASKRTGVSYEQYF. CDR3 bases: TGCGCCAGCAAAAGGACAGGGGTTTCTTACGAGCAGTACTTC. V and J are TRBV5-1 and TRBJ2-7, with 9 bases that match TRBD1. The ends lost 6 bases at V and 4 bases at J; junction bases unmatched: 8. Germline-derived CDR1 and CDR2 are SGHRS and YFSETQ. This CDR3 is 14 amino acids long.